The 29 T cell receptor beta chains presented below share a single source sample, sequenced in a study of cytomegalovirus exposure and HLA in healthy donors. TCRdb keeps only in-frame clones here, not all; method: immunoSEQ multiplex PCR. The sample has 80,000 to 100,000 clones, around 90% seen once. The sequenced sample was PBMCs. These receptors were obtained from a woman aged 25 to 39 in good health and CMV-seronegative.

The genes are TRBV5-6 and TRBJ2-7; 7 nucleotides match TRBD2. The CDR3 consists of 14 residues. The V gene's germline CDR1 is SGHDT and CDR2 YYEEEE. Trimming cost V 7 bases and J 1 base; bases outside gene matches: 8. CDR3 nucleotides: TGTGCCAGCGGCATAACGGGAGGATCCTACGAGCAGTACTTC. This sequence encodes CASGITGGSYEQYF.

In nucleotides, the CDR3 is TGTGCCAGCAGCTTAACCGGAAGGGGGTATAATGAGCAGTTCTTC. It translates to CASSLTGRGYNEQFF. The chain links TRBV7-9 to TRBJ2-1; a weak D match, TRBD1 (6 bases). The CDR3 runs 15 residues. V lost 2 bases and J 7 bases, leaving 15 bases between the germline ends. CDR1 is SEHNR and CDR2 is FQNEAQ in the germline V gene (reference sequence).

The chain uses TRBV5-1 and TRBJ2-3; D is undetermined. The V gene's germline CDR1 is SGHRS and CDR2 YFSETQ. This CDR3 is 13 amino acids long. Trimming removed 4 bases from V and 5 bases from J, with 11 bases in between. The CDR3 spells CASSRIPGDTQYF. The CDR3 nucleotides read TGCGCCAGCAGCCGGATCCCGGGAGATACGCAGTATTTT.

The chain is built from TRBV11-2 and TRBJ2-5; D gene ambiguous. The germline CDR1 and CDR2 sequences are SGHAT and FQNNGV. CDR3 length: 13 amino acids. Trimming left V 1 base short and J 2 bases short, with 5 bases between. CDR3 nucleotides: TGTGCCAGCAGCTTAGGTAGACAAGAGACCCAGTACTTC. Translated, it gives CASSLGRQETQYF.

The rearrangement joins TRBV4-1 to TRBJ2-3, with TRBD1 matching 9 bases. The V segment lost 4 bases and the J segment 1 base; nucleotides outside the gene matches: 3. CDR3 length equals 15 residues. Germline loops: CDR1 MGHRA, CDR2 YSYEKL. The CDR3 DNA is TGCGCCAGCAGCCCGGGACAGGGCCGCACAGATACGCAGTATTTT. It encodes CASSPGQGRTDTQYF.

V is TRBV5-1 and J is TRBJ2-7; D is perhaps TRBD2 (6 bases). From germline, CDR1 is SGHRS and CDR2 YFSETQ. The ends were cut back, 3 bases at V and 2 bases at J, with 15 bases in the middle. This CDR3 has 15 residues. Here the CDR3 reads CASSSTIGSTYEQYF. DNA of the CDR3: TGCGCCAGCAGCTCGACGATCGGGAGCACCTACGAGCAGTACTTC.

The gene calls are TRBV7-3 and TRBJ2-7; possibly TRBD2 for D (6 bases). Germline V gene lookup returns CDR1 SGHTA and CDR2 FQGTGA. This CDR3 has 20 residues. V lost 2 bases and J 0 bases, leaving 26 bases between the germline ends. The CDR3 spells CASSLRLTGLRSGSSYEQYF. In DNA form, the CDR3 reads TGTGCCAGCAGCTTACGGTTAACGGGACTCCGCAGCGGCAGCTCCTACGAGCAGTACTTC.

This clone was detected a few times. The chain's CDR3 is CAGRALAGGYEQYF. The CDR3, as DNA: TGTGCCGGAAGGGCACTAGCGGGAGGTTACGAGCAGTACTTC. The chain employs TRBV2 and TRBJ2-7, with 12 bases fitting TRBD2. Germline V gene lookup returns CDR1 SNHLY and CDR2 FYNNEI. This CDR3 contains 14 residues. Trimming removed 11 bases from V and 4 bases from J; junction bases left unmatched: 9.

V gene TRBV19 combines with J gene TRBJ2-7, with 11 bases aligning to TRBD2. The V gene end was trimmed by 6 bases and the J gene end by 4 bases; junction bases not matched to a gene: 8. This CDR3 spans 15 amino acids. Germline V gene lookup returns CDR1 LNHDA and CDR2 SQIVND (reference sequence). The CDR3 DNA is TGTGCCAGTAGCCCAACCCCTAGCGGGAGGTACGAGCAGTACTTC. Translation gives CASSPTPSGRYEQYF.

The chain carries TRBV19 and TRBJ2-7; D is uncertain. Trimming pared 5 bases from V and 4 bases from J, leaving 15 bases between. Per the germline V gene, CDR1 is LNHDA and CDR2 is SQIVND (reference sequence). This CDR3 comprises 14 residues. The CDR3 loop reads CASSDFGGVYEQYF. The CDR3 DNA reads as TGTGCCAGTAGTGATTTCGGCGGAGTATACGAGCAGTACTTC. Together with reference TRBV19 and TRBJ2-7, the CDR3 gives the full variable domain: DGGITQSPKYLFRKEGQNVTLSCEQNLNHDAMYWYRQDPGQGLRLIYYSQIVNDFQKGDIAEGYSVSREKKESFPLTVTSAQKNPTAFYLCASSDFGGVYEQYFGPGTRLTVT.

This chain joins TRBV5-6 and TRBJ1-6; no clear D. This CDR3 is 16 amino acids long. V shed 4 bases and J shed 0 bases, with 11 bases lying between them. From germline, CDR1 is SGHDT and CDR2 YYEEEE. The CDR3 protein is CASSPWANSYNSPLHF. The CDR3 coding sequence is TGTGCCAGCAGCCCCTGGGCTAACTCCTATAATTCACCCCTCCACTTT.

V is TRBV7-9 and J is TRBJ1-2, with 9 bases fitting TRBD1. Germline loops: CDR1 SEHNR, CDR2 FQNEAQ (reference sequence). This CDR3 spans 15 amino acids. Germline trimming cut 5 bases from V and 9 bases from J; bases unmatched to any gene: 13. DNA for the CDR3: TGTGCCAGCAGCCAAGGGGGGGGACAGGGCGATCGCTACACCTTC. Translating it yields CASSQGGGQGDRYTF.

The V call is TRBV7-6, the J call TRBJ1-3; 7 bases match TRBD1. The germline V gene has CDR1 SGHVS and CDR2 FNYEAQ. After removal of 5 bases from V and 4 bases from J, the junction contained 11 bases not matched to a gene. CDR3 length: 16 residues. CDR3 bases: TGTGCCAGCAGCCCGCAACAGGGGACCCCGGGAAACACCATATATTTT. Protein product: CASSPQQGTPGNTIYF.

The chain recombines TRBV5-1 with TRBJ2-2; D remains ambiguous. Per germline, CDR1 SGHRS and CDR2 YFSETQ. The CDR3 is 16 residues long. The V end was cut by 0 bases, the J end by 2 bases, with 11 bases between. CDR3 sequence reads: CASSLALAANTGELFF. As DNA, the CDR3 is TGCGCCAGCAGCTTGGCCCTCGCGGCAAACACCGGGGAGCTGTTTTTT.

This clone appeared once. The V and J genes are TRBV19 and TRBJ1-5; a possible D gene is TRBD1 (6 bases). This CDR3 has 15 residues. V was pared by 7 bases and J by 6 bases, with 19 bases between. Germline V gene lookup returns CDR1 LNHDA and CDR2 SQIVND (reference sequence). The CDR3 protein is CASTPVGARTQPQHF. CDR3 in DNA: TGTGCCAGTACCCCAGTGGGGGCGAGAACTCAGCCCCAGCATTTT. Looking up the rest from reference TRBV19 and TRBJ1-5 gives the full variable domain: DGGITQSPKYLFRKEGQNVTLSCEQNLNHDAMYWYRQDPGQGLRLIYYSQIVNDFQKGDIAEGYSVSREKKESFPLTVTSAQKNPTAFYLCASTPVGARTQPQHFGDGTRLSIL.

This clone was counted a single time. The chain joins TRBV7-2 to TRBJ1-1; 10 nucleotides line up with TRBD1. The CDR3 is made up of 14 amino acids. Germline values: CDR1 SGHTA, CDR2 FQGNSA. The V and J ends lost 5 bases and 1 base, in that order; junction bases with no gene match: 1. CDR3 nucleotide sequence: TGTGCCAGCAGCCGGACAGGGGGGAACACTGAAGCTTTCTTT. It specifies CASSRTGGNTEAFF.

This clone occurred once. The chain links TRBV11-2 to TRBJ1-2, with 10 bases aligning to TRBD1. V dropped 4 bases and J dropped 7; count of bases not matched to a gene: 9. The CDR3 covers 15 residues. The germline CDR1 and CDR2 sequences are SGHAT and FQNNGV. The CDR3: CASSSYRDRGTGYTF. As DNA, the CDR3 is TGTGCCAGCAGCTCATACCGGGACAGGGGAACTGGCTACACCTTC.

This chain uses TRBV21-1 with TRBJ2-7; TRBD1 was called by the table and not checked on the DNA. TRBV21-1 is reported as a pseudogene. The CDR3 contains 15 residues. CDR3 DNA: TGTGCCAGCAGTTCCGGGGACAGGAGCTCCTACGAGCAGTACTTC. Encoded protein: CASSSGDRSSYEQYF.

The chain carries TRBV7-8 and TRBJ1-5; unclear D gene. Germline V gene sequence: CDR1 SGHVS, CDR2 FQNEAQ. V shed 2 bases and J shed 6 bases, with 17 bases lying between them. The CDR3 is made up of 16 amino acids. The CDR3 here is CASSLRVAGLGQPQHF. The CDR3 region has the DNA TGTGCCAGCAGCTTAAGGGTAGCGGGGTTAGGTCAGCCCCAGCATTTT.

J is TRBJ1-2 and V is TRBV9, with a weak D call TRBD1 (5 bases). CDR1 and CDR2 from the germline V gene are SGDLS and YYNGEE. CDR3 size: 13 residues. V was trimmed by 0 bases and J by 8 bases, leaving 11 bases between them. CDR3 bases: TGTGCCAGCAGCGTAGAAGGGGTGAAGGGCTACACCTTC. As protein: CASSVEGVKGYTF.

The rearrangement links TRBV4-2 to TRBJ2-5; TRBD2 matches at 10 bases. Germline V lookup: CDR1 LGHNA, CDR2 YNFKEQ. Losses at the gene ends were 3 bases for V and 1 base for J; bases not matched to a gene: 2. The CDR3 sequence is 15 residues long. The CDR3 bases are TGTGCCAGCAGCCAGGGGACTAGCGTCCAAGAGACCCAGTACTTC. Translation: CASSQGTSVQETQYF.

V usage is TRBV6-5 and J usage is TRBJ1-3; TRBD1 is a possible D gene (6 bases). The CDR3 length is 14 residues. Trimming removed 4 bases from V and 4 bases from J, with 11 bases in between. Germline values: CDR1 MNHEY, CDR2 SVGAGI. CDR3 amino acids: CASSSTGGGNTIYF. CDR3 sequence (DNA): TGTGCCAGCAGTTCCACTGGGGGCGGAAACACCATATATTTT.

This chain joins TRBV7-3 and TRBJ2-5, with 8 bases that match TRBD2. The CDR3 covers 14 residues. J lost 4 bases, V lost 1 base, and 2 bases had no gene match. CDR1 and CDR2 from the germline V gene are SGHTA and FQGTGA. This chain's CDR3 is CASSLMAGGETQYF. In DNA form, the CDR3 reads TGTGCCAGCAGCTTAATGGCGGGAGGAGAGACCCAGTACTTC.

The J gene is TRBJ1-1, the V gene TRBV5-1; no firm D call. The CDR3 totals 15 residues. Trimming shortened V by 2 bases and J by 0 bases, and 11 bases separated the two germline ends. Germline loops: CDR1 SGHRS, CDR2 YFSETQ. CDR3 in amino acids: CASSFGAAMNTEAFF. The CDR3 DNA is TGCGCCAGCAGCTTCGGCGCGGCTATGAACACTGAAGCTTTCTTT.

The rearrangement uses TRBV2 and TRBJ1-3; the D is unclear. The CDR3 has 15 amino acids. Deletions cut 3 bases from V and 4 bases from J, with 13 bases between. CDR1 and CDR2 (germline): SNHLY, FYNNEI. The CDR3 DNA reads as TGTGCCAGCAGTGATGGACTTTTAGTGGGAAACACCATATATTTT. Translation gives CASSDGLLVGNTIYF.

This chain links TRBV4-3 with TRBJ1-2; D is unclear. CDR3 length: 12 amino acids. Between the trimmed V and J ends, which lost 5 bases and 5 bases, there was a span of 9 bases. Germline V gives CDR1 LGHNA, CDR2 YSLEER. CDR3 nucleotides: TGCGCCAGCAGCGACGGGTTATATGGCTACACCTTC. Its protein is CASSDGLYGYTF.

This clone was detected only once. The chain is built from TRBV7-3 and TRBJ2-5; a possible D gene is TRBD2 (6 bases). The germline V and J ends were trimmed by 5 bases and 4 bases, with 11 bases remaining between them. Germline assignment: CDR1 SGHTA and CDR2 FQGTGA. This CDR3 spans 13 amino acids. In DNA, the CDR3 is TGTGCCAGCAGCCCCCCCGGGGGAGAGACCCAGTACTTC. Residues: CASSPPGGETQYF.

CDR3 sequence (DNA): TGTGCCAGCAGCGGGGGGAGCGGACTGACGACTGAAGCTTTCTTT. Translation: CASSGGSGLTTEAFF. This chain uses TRBV5-5 with TRBJ1-1; maybe TRBD1 (5 bases). The CDR3 runs to 15 residues. Trimming left V 4 bases short and J 5 bases short, with 18 bases between. Germline lookup yields CDR1 SGHKS and CDR2 YYEKEE (reference sequence).

A few counts support this clone. The V call is TRBV14, the J call TRBJ2-7; D not certain. The ends were cut back, 5 bases at V and 2 bases at J, with 7 bases in the middle. Per the germline V gene, CDR1 is SGHDN and CDR2 is FVKESK. The CDR3 has 12 amino acids. The CDR3 DNA follows: TGTGCCAGCAGCTGGAGAGCCTACGAGCAGTACTTC. This codes for CASSWRAYEQYF. Using reference TRBV14 and TRBJ2-7 for the parts outside the CDR3, the full variable domain is EAGVTQFPSHSVIEKGQTVTLRCDPISGHDNLYWYRRVMGKEIKFLLHFVKESKQDESGMPNNRFLAERTGGTYSTLKVQPAELEDSGVYFCASSWRAYEQYFGPGTRLTVT.